This paragraph reports one T cell receptor beta chain. Its antigen remains unknown. CDR3 size: 16 residues. Germline trimming cut 5 bases from V and 6 bases from J; bases unmatched to any gene: 12. Looked up from germline, CDR1 is PRHDT and CDR2 is FYEKMQ (reference sequence). The record originates from a study of T cell responses to AZD1222 COVID-19 vaccine. The data were produced by immunoSEQ multiplex PCR, yet TCRdb's version contains in-frame clones alone and is incomplete. This sample has more than 85,000 clones; 82% occur once, and the top ten carry about 5%. Findings of the study overall: It was only a handful of AZD1222 recipients who were seropositive at baseline. Unmutated variant regions are reportedly the target of nearly half of TCRs that are spike-specific. Spike-specific TCR repertoires showed rising breadth and depth after two AZD1222 doses.

The receptor was isolated from an adult in good health. V is TRBV13 and J is TRBJ1-2; 10 bases line up with TRBD1. The specimen comprised peripheral blood, sampled on day 0 of AZD1222 vaccination. The CDR3 DNA sequence: TGTGCCAGCAGCCCCCGGGACAGGGGCACACCAGATGGCTACACCTTC. As protein: CASSPRDRGTPDGYTF. Full variable domain (remainder filled in from reference TRBV13 and TRBJ1-2): AAGVIQSPRHLIKEKRETATLKCYPIPRHDTVYWYQQGPGQDPQFLISFYEKMQSDKGSIPDRFSAQQFSDYHSELNMSSLELGDSALYFCASSPRDRGTPDGYTFGSGTRLTVV.